Listed below are T cell receptor beta chains from one sample, sequenced in a study of shared clonotypes between healthy human individuals. The data were produced by immunoSEQ multiplex PCR, yet TCRdb's version contains in-frame clones alone and is incomplete. Here the sample spans around 100,000 clones, approximately 61% being singletons. Sequenced input: memory CD8+ T cells sorted from blood. The receptors stem from a man in his thirties or forties in good health. CDR3s include the opening cysteine and the closing phenylalanine or tryptophan. The order of the fields is clone size, D gene, J gene, V gene, CDR3 protein, CDR3 DNA. The D gene is left open where the match is weak. Clone size, where shown, is once, few, many, or a class for clones that have expanded.

>NA|NA|TRBJ2-1|TRBV25-1
CASIPQGYNEQFF
TGTGCCAGCATTCCCCAGGGTTACAATGAGCAGTTCTTC
>few|NA|TRBJ1-1|TRBV10-3
CAISDPQGMNTEAFF
TGTGCCATCAGTGATCCCCAGGGGATGAACACTGAAGCTTTCTTT
>NA|NA|TRBJ2-7|TRBV7-9
CASSLSDSAYEQYF
TGTGCCAGCAGCTTATCGGACTCAGCCTACGAGCAGTACTTC
>many|TRBD1|TRBJ2-3|TRBV7-9
CASSSGTGDTDTQYF
TGTGCCAGCAGCTCCGGGACAGGGGACACAGATACGCAGTATTTT
>NA|NA|TRBJ1-1|TRBV2
CASSTNRVHEAFF
TGTGCCAGCAGTACCAACCGTGTTCATGAAGCTTTCTTT
>once|NA|TRBJ2-5|TRBV14
CASSQVGPFQETQYF
TGTGCCAGCAGCCAAGTTGGGCCTTTTCAAGAGACCCAGTACTTC
>NA|NA|TRBJ1-5|TRBV28
CASGGLRRQPQHF
TGTGCCAGCGGGGGGTTACGGAGGCAGCCCCAGCATTTT
>NA|NA|TRBJ1-2|TRBV6-1
CASRSGHHTYF
TGTGCCAGCAGAAGCGGACACCATACCTACTTC
>NA|TRBD1|TRBJ2-6|TRBV5-1
CASSFTGAGANVLTF
TGCGCCAGCAGCTTTACAGGGGCTGGGGCCAACGTCCTGACTTTC
>NA|NA|TRBJ2-7|TRBV11-2
CASSLVNYEQYF
TGTGCCAGCAGCTTAGTTAACTACGAGCAGTACTTC
>NA|NA|TRBJ1-5|TRBV6-6
CASNRQLGNQPQHF
TGTGCCAGCAATCGACAGCTAGGCAATCAGCCCCAGCATTTT
>NA|TRBD1|TRBJ1-2|TRBV6-5
CASSSINRGLQGYTF
TGTGCCAGCAGTTCCATAAACAGGGGGCTACAGGGCTACACCTTC
>many|TRBD2|TRBJ2-7|TRBV10-3
CATLTGTSGYEQYF
TGTGCCACCCTTACCGGGACTAGCGGCTACGAGCAGTACTTC
>few|NA|TRBJ2-7|TRBV28
CATTLGGFYEQYF
TGTGCCACCACCTTGGGGGGTTTCTACGAGCAGTACTTC
>NA|NA|TRBJ2-1|TRBV7-8
CASSLGRASEQFF
TGTGCCAGCAGCTTGGGTCGGGCCAGTGAGCAGTTCTTC
>once|NA|TRBJ2-1|TRBV7-9
CASSLGPSSYNEQFF
TGTGCCAGCAGCTTAGGGCCGAGCTCCTACAATGAGCAGTTCTTC
>NA|NA|TRBJ2-5|TRBV5-4
CASSLKVSARIPQETQYF
TGTGCCAGCAGCCTCAAGGTTTCGGCCCGTATACCACAAGAGACCCAGTACTTC
>NA|TRBD1|TRBJ1-1|TRBV19
CASSTQTGTGLNTEAFF
TGTGCCAGTAGTACACAAACCGGGACAGGGTTGAACACTGAAGCTTTCTTT
>NA|NA|TRBJ2-3|TRBV18
CASSPRSKGSGTDTQYF
TGTGCCAGCTCACCACGGTCGAAGGGGTCTGGCACAGATACGCAGTATTTT
>NA|NA|TRBJ2-7|TRBV11-3
CASSLGGSGDYEQYF
TGTGCCAGCAGCTTAGGAGGTAGCGGAGACTACGAGCAGTACTTC
>many|TRBD2|TRBJ2-7|TRBV11-2
CASTRTSGDYEQYF
TGTGCCAGCACCCGGACTAGCGGGGACTACGAGCAGTACTTC
>NA|NA|TRBJ2-7|TRBV27
CASSLSGSGAYEQYF
TGTGCCAGCAGTTTATCGGGCTCGGGGGCCTACGAGCAGTACTTC
>NA|NA|TRBJ1-3|TRBV18
CASSRETGNTIYF
TGTGCCAGCTCAAGGGAGACTGGAAACACCATATATTTT
>many|NA|TRBJ2-1|TRBV6-5
CASSPGTWMSNEQFF
TGTGCCAGCAGTCCCGGGACTTGGATGTCCAATGAGCAGTTCTTC
>NA|NA|TRBJ2-1|TRBV25-1
CASSESEHSGLRHEQFF
TGTGCCAGCAGTGAATCGGAGCATAGCGGACTGAGACATGAGCAGTTCTTC
>NA|NA|TRBJ2-7|TRBV5-1
CASSDPGQSYEQYF
TGCGCCAGCTCCGACCCCGGACAGTCCTACGAGCAGTACTTC
>NA|TRBD2|TRBJ2-1|TRBV19
CASSIDAGGPSDNEQFF
TGTGCCAGTAGTATAGACGCGGGAGGGCCGTCGGACAATGAGCAGTTCTTC
>NA|TRBD1|TRBJ1-3|TRBV9
CASSVGTGYNGNTIYF
TGTGCCAGCAGCGTAGGGACAGGGTACAACGGAAACACCATATATTTT
>NA|NA|TRBJ1-5|TRBV19
CASKDGVGRGNQPQHF
TGTGCCAGTAAAGACGGCGTCGGCAGGGGCAATCAGCCCCAGCATTTT
>medium-sized|TRBD2|TRBJ2-7|TRBV6-5
CASRASGYEQYF
TGTGCCAGCAGGGCTAGCGGCTACGAGCAGTACTTC
>NA|NA|TRBJ2-5|TRBV5-1
CASSDIQGQETQYF
TGCGCCAGCAGCGACATACAGGGTCAAGAGACCCAGTACTTC